These 23 T cell receptor beta chains were sequenced from one sample in a study of blood T cell repertoires in COVID-19. Clones were read by immunoSEQ multiplex PCR, and TCRdb kept only the in-frame ones, dropping some. The repertoire holds over 200,000 clones, with nearly 90% as singletons. The sample comprised PBMCs or T cells enriched from blood (not recorded which). All receptors come from a woman aged 30 to 39 with acute COVID-19.

This CDR3 is CASSGGRYTDTQYF. CDR3 sequence (DNA): TGTGCCAGCAGCGGGGGGCGCTACACAGATACGCAGTATTTT. The V and J genes are TRBV2 and TRBJ2-3, with a possible D match to TRBD2 (7 bases). The CDR3 is 14 amino acids. In germline, CDR1 is SNHLY, CDR2 FYNNEI. Trimming shortened V by 6 bases and J by 2 bases, and 12 bases separated the two germline ends.

The rearrangement links TRBV7-9 to TRBJ1-1; a possible D gene is TRBD1 (6 bases). Between the trimmed V and J ends, which lost 5 bases and 1 base, there was a span of 17 bases. The germline V gene has CDR1 SEHNR and CDR2 FQNEAQ (reference sequence). CDR3 length: 16 amino acids. The CDR3 region has the DNA TGTGCCAGCAGCCCGACGGGGGGCACGTGGAACACTGAAGCTTTCTTT. Translation: CASSPTGGTWNTEAFF.

J is TRBJ1-1 and V is TRBV7-6, with 7 bases identical to TRBD1. The CDR3 is 14 residues long. Trimming removed 1 base from V and 6 bases from J; junction bases left unmatched: 5. Germline CDR1 SGHVS, CDR2 FNYEAQ. DNA of the CDR3: TGTGCCAGCAGCTTAGGGGACAGACCTTCTGAAGCTTTCTTT. Translating it yields CASSLGDRPSEAFF.

The rearrangement links TRBV11-3 to TRBJ1-1, with D maybe TRBD1 (5 bases). CDR1 and CDR2 (germline): SGHNT, YENEEA. Trimming removed 5 bases from V and 3 bases from J, with 10 bases in between. The CDR3 length is 13 residues. The DNA of the CDR3 is TGTGCCAGCAGCCACGGGGGGGACACTGAAGCTTTCTTT. Its protein is CASSHGGDTEAFF.

CDR3 coding DNA: TGTGCCAGTACCTCAGCTATGAGGGCTTTCTTT. Translated, it gives CASTSAMRAFF. The chain has TRBV19 and TRBJ1-1, with D uncertain. This CDR3 contains 11 residues. V lost 7 bases to trimming and J lost 11 bases, with 14 bases between them. Germline CDR1 is LNHDA and CDR2 is SQIVND (reference sequence).

The chain employs TRBV2 and TRBJ2-1; 8 nucleotides agree with TRBD2. The germline V gene has CDR1 SNHLY and CDR2 FYNNEI. CDR3 length: 16 amino acids. The V gene end was trimmed by 5 bases and the J gene end by 7 bases; junction bases not matched to a gene: 13. CDR3 protein: CASSYQLGLVSNEQFF. CDR3 DNA: TGTGCCAGCAGTTACCAACTGGGACTAGTATCGAATGAGCAGTTCTTC.

This chain joins TRBV7-7 and TRBJ2-7; TRBD1 matches 7 bases. The V gene end was trimmed by 5 bases and the J gene end by 4 bases; junction bases not matched to a gene: 32. Germline assignment: CDR1 SSHAT and CDR2 FNYEAQ (reference sequence). The CDR3 spans 22 residues. This CDR3 reads CASSQPWNWGPTGQLFTYEQYF. The CDR3 DNA follows: TGTGCCAGCAGCCAACCATGGAATTGGGGGCCCACGGGACAGCTATTCACGTACGAGCAGTACTTC.

The J gene is TRBJ2-3, the V gene TRBV9; D is possibly TRBD1 (6 bases). CDR3 length: 14 amino acids. V lost 0 bases to trimming and J lost 5 bases, with 10 bases between them. Germline CDR1 reads SGDLS; CDR2 reads YYNGEE. Written as DNA, the CDR3 is TGTGCCAGCAGCGTAGATAGGGGGTTAGATACGCAGTATTTT. Translating gives CASSVDRGLDTQYF. Full variable domain (rest looked up from reference TRBV9 and TRBJ2-3): DSGVTQTPKHLITATGQRVTLRCSPRSGDLSVYWYQQSLDQGLQFLIQYYNGEERAKGNILERFSAQQFPDLHSELNLSSLELGDSALYFCASSVDRGLDTQYFGPGTRLTVL.

The CDR3 DNA sequence: TGTGCCAGCAGCATTGACTTTGGGACTGAAGCTTTCTTT. Translation gives CASSIDFGTEAFF. The chain is built from TRBV7-7 and TRBJ1-1; D remains unclear. The V gene's germline CDR1 is SSHAT and CDR2 FNYEAQ (reference sequence). V lost 5 bases and J 5 bases, leaving 12 bases between the germline ends. The CDR3 is made up of 13 amino acids.

V is TRBV19 and J is TRBJ2-7; 9 positions agree with TRBD1. The CDR3 totals 15 residues. The germline CDR1 and CDR2 sequences are LNHDA and SQIVND (reference sequence). Trimming cost V 5 bases and J 1 base; bases outside gene matches: 6. CDR3 bases: TGTGCCAGTAGTTGGGCACAGGGGGCATCCTACGAGCAGTACTTC. It encodes CASSWAQGASYEQYF.

This chain uses TRBV5-1 with TRBJ2-2, with D perhaps TRBD1 (5 bases). Trimming took 3 bases from V and 0 from J, leaving 9 bases between them. Looked up from germline, CDR1 is SGHRS and CDR2 is YFSETQ. The CDR3 is 15 residues long. The CDR3 protein is CASSSTVTNTGELFF. The CDR3 bases are TGCGCCAGCAGCTCGACAGTTACGAACACCGGGGAGCTGTTTTTT.

In its sample, this clone was seen once. V usage is TRBV5-4 and J usage is TRBJ1-6; D is unclear. The CDR3 has 15 amino acids. Germline V gene data show CDR1 as SGHNT and CDR2 as YYREEE (reference sequence). V lost 4 bases and J 7 bases, leaving 15 bases between the germline ends. CDR3 nucleotide sequence: TGTGCCAGCAGCATCTCGGCAGGCACCAATTCACCCCTCCACTTT. Its protein is CASSISAGTNSPLHF.

The V call is TRBV11-2, the J call TRBJ2-1; TRBD2 matches at 10 bases. V shed 4 bases, J shed 4 bases, and the junction held 7 bases outside the gene matches. Germline V gene lookup returns CDR1 SGHAT and CDR2 FQNNGV. There are 16 residues in the CDR3. CDR3 amino acids: CASSSQASGGYNEQFF. CDR3 bases: TGTGCCAGCAGCTCCCAGGCTAGCGGGGGTTACAATGAGCAGTTCTTC.

This rearrangement joins TRBV5-5 to TRBJ1-1; D unresolved. Trimming left V 0 bases short and J 6 bases short, with 9 bases between. The CDR3 contains 13 residues. CDR1 is SGHKS and CDR2 is YYEKEE in the germline V gene (reference sequence). The DNA for the CDR3 is TGTGCCAGCAGCTTGGTAGCGGTGGCTGAAGCTTTCTTT. Protein: CASSLVAVAEAFF.

This clone was picked up many times. This chain links TRBV19 with TRBJ2-3; the match to TRBD2 covers 12 bases. This CDR3 is 16 amino acids long. Germline V CDR1 and CDR2: LNHDA, SQIVND (reference sequence). With 3 bases clipped from V and 7 bases from J, the junction kept 8 bases outside the gene matches. In nucleotides, the CDR3 is TGTGCCAGTAGTATGCTAGCGGGGGGGAAAGGGAATACGCAGTATTTT. Translation gives CASSMLAGGKGNTQYF.

J is TRBJ2-1 and V is TRBV4-3; weak D call: TRBD2 (6 bases). Trimming took 0 bases from V and 7 from J, leaving 7 bases between them. Per germline, CDR1 LGHNA and CDR2 YSLEER. The CDR3 spans 13 residues. The CDR3 sequence is CASSQDGGNEQFF. The CDR3 nucleotides are TGCGCCAGCAGCCAAGACGGGGGAAATGAGCAGTTCTTC.

J is TRBJ1-1 and V is TRBV4-3, with D maybe TRBD1 (5 bases). The CDR3 spans 14 residues. Germline V lookup: CDR1 LGHNA, CDR2 YSLEER. Deletions cut 0 bases from V and 5 bases from J, with 10 bases between. CDR3: CASSQDRGKTEAFF. As DNA, the CDR3 is TGCGCCAGCAGCCAAGATCGGGGGAAAACTGAAGCTTTCTTT.

The V call is TRBV7-9, the J call TRBJ2-7, with D unresolved. The CDR3 consists of 13 residues. Trimming stripped 3 bases from V and 3 bases from J, with 9 bases between. Germline V gives CDR1 SEHNR, CDR2 FQNEAQ (reference sequence). The CDR3 sequence is CASSFLGSYEQYF. In DNA, the CDR3 is TGTGCCAGCAGCTTCCTGGGCAGCTACGAGCAGTACTTC.

This clone was observed a handful of times. The chain links TRBV19 to TRBJ1-1, with D unresolved. The CDR3 spans 16 residues. V was clipped by 2 bases and J by 0 bases, with 13 bases between them. Germline lookup yields CDR1 LNHDA and CDR2 SQIVND (reference sequence). Here the CDR3 DNA reads TGTGCCAGTAGTATATCTCAGACTCGGCTGAACACTGAAGCTTTCTTT. It yields the protein CASSISQTRLNTEAFF.

J is TRBJ1-1 and V is TRBV5-1; the D gene is possibly TRBD1 (6 bases). V was trimmed by 0 bases and J by 1 base, leaving 13 bases between them. CDR1 and CDR2 from the germline V gene are SGHRS and YFSETQ. This CDR3 contains 16 residues. CDR3 protein: CASSLDRTVGNTEAFF. In nucleotides, the CDR3 is TGCGCCAGCAGCTTGGACCGGACAGTGGGGAACACTGAAGCTTTCTTT.

This chain connects TRBV5-5 to TRBJ1-5; no reliable D call. This CDR3 contains 16 residues. V dropped 0 bases and J dropped 5 bases, with 15 bases sitting between them. Germline CDR1 is SGHKS and CDR2 is YYEKEE (reference sequence). Here the CDR3 DNA reads TGTGCCAGCAGCTTGGTTTTCGGGGATACTTATCAGCCCCAGCATTTT. Translated: CASSLVFGDTYQPQHF.

Here the CDR3 reads CAWSARGGLGYTF. The CDR3 bases are TGTGCCTGGAGTGCACGGGGGGGATTAGGCTACACCTTC. The rearrangement uses TRBV30 and TRBJ1-2; a possible D gene is TRBD1 (5 bases). CDR3 length: 13 amino acids. The V end was cut by 1 base, the J end by 8 bases, with 14 bases between. Per germline, CDR1 GTSNPN and CDR2 SVGIG (reference sequence).

J is TRBJ2-5 and V is TRBV10-3, with 8 nucleotides matching TRBD2. In germline, CDR1 is ENHRY, CDR2 SYGVKD. J gave up 5 bases and V 4 bases, and 3 bases lay outside the gene matches. The CDR3 has 13 amino acids. CDR3 amino acids: CAISGAGAETQYF. The CDR3 DNA sequence: TGTGCCATCAGTGGAGCGGGGGCGGAGACCCAGTACTTC.